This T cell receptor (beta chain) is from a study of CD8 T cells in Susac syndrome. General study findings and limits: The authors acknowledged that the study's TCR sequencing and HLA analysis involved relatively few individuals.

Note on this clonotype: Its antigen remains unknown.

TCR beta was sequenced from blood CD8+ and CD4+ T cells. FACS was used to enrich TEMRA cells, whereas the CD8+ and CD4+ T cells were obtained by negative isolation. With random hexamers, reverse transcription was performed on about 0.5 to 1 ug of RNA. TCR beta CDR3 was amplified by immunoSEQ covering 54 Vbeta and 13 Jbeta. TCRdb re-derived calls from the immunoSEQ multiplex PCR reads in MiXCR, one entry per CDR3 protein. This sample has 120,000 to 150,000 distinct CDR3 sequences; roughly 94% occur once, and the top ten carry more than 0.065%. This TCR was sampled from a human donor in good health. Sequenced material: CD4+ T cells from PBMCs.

CDR3 residues: CASSFGVPYEQYF. CDR3 sequence (DNA): TGTGCCAGCAGTTTCGGGGTCCCCTACGAGCAGTACTTC. This chain links TRBV28 with TRBJ2-7; a weak D match, TRBD2 (5 bases). CDR1 is MDHEN and CDR2 is SYDVKM in the germline V gene. CDR3 size: 13 residues. V lost 3 bases, J lost 2 bases, and 8 bases lay in between.